This T cell receptor beta chain was observed in a study of CD8+CD57+ T cells in acquired aplastic anemia. For the study at large: Yields of DNA that came from sorted CD4+ and CD8+ cells averaged roughly 3 ug.

Trimming cost V 5 bases and J 4 bases; bases outside gene matches: 10. Looked up from germline, CDR1 is SGHAT and CDR2 is FQNNGV. The CDR3 is 16 amino acids. This clonotype has at least ten counts. Profiling that covered TCR beta VDJ and CDR3 relied on genomic DNA as its template. From the reads, TCRdb called clonotypes with MiXCR, one entry per CDR3 protein. The top ten hold about 29% of the sample, which has about 120,000 distinct CDR3 sequences, about 50% seen once. CD8+CD57+ cell expansion, shown by flow cytometry, had occurred in the patients selected for sequencing. Severe acquired aplastic anemia was present in all patients.

The V gene is TRBV11-2, the J gene TRBJ2-7; 11 nucleotides match TRBD2. The receptor's source is a human donor with aplastic anemia. Sequencing input: sorted CD4+, CD8+, or CD8+CD57+ T cells (not recorded which) from PBMCs. CDR3 amino acids: CASSGETSGAPYEQYF. In DNA form, the CDR3 reads TGTGCCAGCAGCGGGGAGACTAGCGGGGCTCCTTACGAGCAGTACTTC.